A selection of T cell receptor beta chains follows, all from one sample in a study of cytomegalovirus exposure and HLA in healthy donors. The table came from immunoSEQ multiplex PCR; TCRdb's copy has only in-frame clones and leaves some out. The sample's table shows approximately 96,000 clones. The sample was PBMCs. These receptors were collected from a girl between 10 and 17 years old in good health and CMV-seropositive. Each CDR3 is given with its conserved first and last residue. Each record gives: J gene, V gene, D gene, CDR3 protein, CDR3 DNA. D genes are given only for firm matches.

>TRBJ1-6|TRBV2|NA
CASGQGSPLHF
TGTGCCAGCGGACAAGGTTCACCCCTCCACTTT
>TRBJ2-2|TRBV9|TRBD1
CASSDRDRENGELFF
TGTGCCAGCAGCGACCGGGACAGGGAGAACGGGGAGCTGTTTTTT
>TRBJ2-1|TRBV28|NA
CASSLLRVEQFF
TGTGCCAGCAGTTTACTCAGGGTAGAGCAGTTCTTC
>TRBJ1-1|TRBV2|TRBD1
CASRRDRENTEAFF
TGTGCCAGCAGGAGGGACAGGGAGAACACTGAAGCTTTCTTT
>TRBJ1-1|TRBV30|NA
CAWSGTQNTEAFF
TGTGCCTGGAGTGGGACACAGAACACTGAAGCTTTCTTT
>TRBJ2-3|TRBV29-1|NA
CSVVTGDTDTQYF
TGCAGCGTTGTGACGGGGGACACAGATACGCAGTATTTT
>TRBJ2-5|TRBV11-3|NA
CASSLWVGEETQYF
TGTGCCAGCAGCTTATGGGTCGGGGAAGAGACCCAGTACTTC
>TRBJ1-5|TRBV6-5|NA
CASSYSVNQPQHF
TGTGCCAGCAGTTACTCCGTAAATCAGCCCCAGCATTTT
>TRBJ1-6|TRBV6-1|TRBD1
CASSELGQGVAGLHF
TGTGCCAGCAGTGAATTAGGACAGGGAGTGGCGGGCCTACACTTT
>TRBJ1-5|TRBV5-1|TRBD1
CASSLEGDRDQPQHF
TGCGCCAGCAGCTTGGAGGGGGACAGGGATCAGCCCCAGCATTTT
>TRBJ1-2|TRBV5-5|TRBD1
CASSQRDRVYGYTF
TGTGCCAGCAGCCAACGGGACAGGGTGTATGGCTACACCTTC
>TRBJ2-7|TRBV6-5|NA
CASSYQEAGAYEQYF
TGTGCCAGCAGTTACCAGGAAGCCGGGGCCTACGAGCAGTACTTC
>TRBJ2-7|TRBV5-4|TRBD2
CASSGTSGGGLYEQYF
TGTGCCAGCAGCGGGACTAGCGGGGGCGGCCTCTACGAGCAGTACTTC
>TRBJ1-6|TRBV28|NA
CASRTQTSPLHF
TGTGCCAGCAGGACACAGACTTCACCCCTCCACTTT
>TRBJ2-1|TRBV9|NA
CASRVPGDEQFF
TGTGCCAGCAGAGTACCGGGGGATGAGCAGTTCTTC
>TRBJ2-2|TRBV11-2|NA
CASSPSPGGAGGELFF
TGTGCCAGCAGCCCAAGTCCGGGGGGCGCCGGCGGGGAGCTGTTTTTT
>TRBJ1-1|TRBV11-3|NA
CASSFSGTEAFF
TGTGCCAGCAGCTTCTCAGGTACTGAAGCTTTCTTT
>TRBJ1-6|TRBV5-1|NA
CASSLVQPNSPLHF
TGCGCCAGCAGCTTGGTACAGCCAAATTCACCCCTCCACTTT
>TRBJ2-5|TRBV4-3|NA
CASSQVRGETQYF
TGCGCCAGCAGCCAAGTAAGGGGAGAGACCCAGTACTTC
>TRBJ2-4|TRBV6-5|NA
CASSYSEGQNIQYF
TGTGCCAGCAGTTACTCAGAGGGCCAAAACATTCAGTACTTC
>TRBJ2-5|TRBV5-1|NA
CASSLDGQTQETQYF
TGCGCCAGCAGCCTAGACGGACAGACCCAAGAGACCCAGTACTTC
>TRBJ1-6|TRBV4-3|NA
CASSDKTAYNSPLHF
TGCGCCAGCAGCGATAAGACAGCCTATAATTCACCCCTCCACTTT
>TRBJ2-7|TRBV18|TRBD1
CASSPGQGGLYEQYF
TGTGCCAGCTCACCGGGACAGGGAGGCCTCTACGAGCAGTACTTC
>TRBJ2-3|TRBV18|NA
CASSFGDSDTQYF
TGTGCCAGCTCGTTTGGGGACTCAGATACGCAGTATTTT
>TRBJ2-2|TRBV9|NA
CASSVAGTRKTGELFF
TGTGCCAGCAGCGTAGCCGGCACGAGGAAAACCGGGGAGCTGTTTTTT
>TRBJ1-1|TRBV25-1|NA
CASSDIRDTEAFF
TGTGCCAGCAGTGACATCCGGGACACTGAAGCTTTCTTT
>TRBJ2-7|TRBV7-3|TRBD1
CASSLTGLRTGVSYEQYF
TGTGCCAGCAGCTTAACAGGTCTCCGGACAGGGGTTTCGTACGAGCAGTACTTC
>TRBJ2-3|TRBV4-1|TRBD2
CASSQGTSGGRTDTQYF
TGCGCCAGCAGCCAAGGGACTAGCGGGGGGAGGACAGATACGCAGTATTTT
>TRBJ2-3|TRBV4-1|TRBD2
CASSQVIREGDTQYF
TGCGCCAGCAGCCAAGTTATCCGGGAGGGGGATACGCAGTATTTT
>TRBJ1-1|TRBV9|TRBD1
CASSPRQGLNTEAFF
TGTGCCAGCAGCCCACGACAGGGATTGAACACTGAAGCTTTCTTT
>TRBJ2-3|TRBV7-6|TRBD1
CASSPWTGEADTQYF
TGTGCCAGCAGCCCTTGGACAGGGGAGGCAGATACGCAGTATTTT
>TRBJ1-5|TRBV11-2|NA
CATSPEYSNNQPQHF
TGTGCCACCTCCCCTGAGTACAGCAACAATCAGCCCCAGCATTTT
>TRBJ1-1|TRBV6-5|NA
CASSYHQAQNTEDFF
TGTGCCAGCAGTTACCATCAGGCCCAGAATACTGAAGATTTCTTT
>TRBJ1-2|TRBV2|TRBD1
CARGQGGGYTF
TGTGCCCGAGGACAGGGAGGAGGCTACACCTTC
>TRBJ1-6|TRBV6-1|NA
CASSEKERSSYNSPLHF
TGTGCCAGCAGTGAAAAGGAGAGGAGCTCCTATAATTCACCCCTCCACTTT
>TRBJ2-3|TRBV10-3|TRBD2
CAIRASGGAVRTVYTQYF
TGTGCCATCCGCGCTAGCGGGGGGGCCGTCAGGACCGTCTATACGCAGTATTTT
>TRBJ2-5|TRBV25-1|NA
CASSELGGIQETQYF
TGTGCCAGCAGTGAATTGGGGGGAATCCAAGAGACCCAGTACTTC
>TRBJ1-3|TRBV4-1|NA
CASSQEVPRGISGNTIYF
TGCGCCAGCAGCCAAGAGGTCCCCAGGGGTATCTCTGGAAACACCATATATTTT
>TRBJ2-2|TRBV25-1|NA
CASSAGAADGELFF
TGTGCCAGCAGTGCAGGGGCTGCTGACGGGGAGCTGTTTTTT
>TRBJ1-4|TRBV19|NA
CASAYTTPNEKLFF
TGTGCCAGTGCTTACACAACGCCTAATGAAAAACTGTTTTTT
>TRBJ2-7|TRBV23-1|NA
CASRLGGGVAYEQYF
TGCGCCAGCAGGTTAGGAGGGGGGGTCGCCTACGAGCAGTACTTC
>TRBJ2-2|TRBV2|NA
CASSAGGRTGELFF
TGTGCCAGCAGTGCAGGGGGGAGGACCGGGGAGCTGTTTTTT
>TRBJ1-1|TRBV18|NA
CASSATGEAFF
TGTGCCAGCTCAGCAACAGGGGAAGCTTTCTTT
>TRBJ2-1|TRBV20-1|NA
CSGRDYNEQFF
TGCAGTGGCAGGGACTACAATGAGCAGTTCTTC
>TRBJ1-1|TRBV5-7|NA
CASSLLAGQMNTEAFF
TGTGCCAGCAGCTTGTTGGCAGGGCAGATGAACACTGAAGCTTTCTTT
>TRBJ2-1|TRBV9|NA
CASSVIATKDNEQFF
TGTGCCAGCAGCGTAATAGCTACAAAAGACAATGAGCAGTTCTTC
>TRBJ2-1|TRBV18|TRBD2
CASSRLLAGGTQGQFF
TGTGCCAGCTCACGACTACTAGCGGGGGGTACCCAGGGGCAGTTCTTC
>TRBJ1-6|TRBV25-1|TRBD1
CASSSPGGASPLHF
TGTGCCAGCAGTTCACCAGGGGGAGCCTCACCCCTACACTTT
>TRBJ1-1|TRBV28|NA
CASSYRVPTEAFF
TGTGCCAGCAGTTACAGGGTTCCCACTGAAGCTTTCTTT
>TRBJ1-1|TRBV9|NA
CASRRSGAAEAFF
TGTGCCAGCAGGAGAAGTGGGGCGGCTGAAGCTTTCTTT
>TRBJ2-1|TRBV19|TRBD1
CASRTGYNEQFF
TGTGCCAGTAGGACAGGGTACAATGAGCAGTTCTTC
>TRBJ1-1|TRBV25-1|NA
CASSEYGGVNTEAFF
TGTGCCAGCAGTGAATACGGAGGGGTGAACACTGAAGCTTTCTTT
>TRBJ2-1|TRBV9|TRBD2
CASSVGGTSGGNNEQFF
TGTGCCAGCAGCGTAGGTGGGACTAGCGGGGGAAACAATGAGCAGTTCTTC